The present entry profiles one T cell receptor (beta chain) with its context. Its antigen is still unknown. No base quality values were provided; no much bigger clone lies one nucleotide off. Receptor libraries were prepared by the immunoSEQ multiplex PCR assay. For the multiplex PCR, a mixture combining 60 forward primers for TCR Vbeta segments and 13 reverse primers for TCR Jbeta segments was used. Amplification of the CDR3 region of rearranged TCR beta genes was performed with a multiplex PCR assay on genomic DNA. The amplified TCR beta libraries were sequenced on the Illumina HiSeq System as 87-base-pair reads. The paper's processing steps were these. Across the 640 or so repertoires, a later analysis counted 80 million or so unique TCR beta chains, 9.5 million to 12 million of which were shared by at least two donors. Raw reads were error-corrected and collapsed into unique sequences by a nearest-neighbor algorithm in which closely related sequences were merged to remove PCR and sequencing errors. To assign V, D and J gene segments, CDR3 sequences were aligned to IMGT reference sequences. Each retained sequence needed at least a six-nucleotide match to both a V gene segment and a J gene segment. A rearrangement counted as productive if the CDR3 had no stop codons and remained in frame with V and J, and every other rearrangement counted as non-productive. CDR3 was defined according to IMGT convention as the region running from the second conserved V-encoded cysteine to the conserved J-encoded phenylalanine. Sequences without an unambiguous match to a single V gene segment were excluded from the earlier analysis of approximately 600 of the donors. In an earlier analysis of 587 of the donors, V segments were called functional above 56.7% productive rearrangements and were called segregating when the between-donor standard deviation exceeded 5%. A statistical classification framework was developed to diagnose cytomegalovirus status using the catalog of TCR beta chain sequences. In a later analysis, V and J genes were assigned by comparing TCR nucleotide sequences against IMGT/GENE-DB human TR gene sequences. A later analysis assigned CDR3 sequences and most-parsimonious VDJ recombination scenarios with the TCRdist pipeline. In a later analysis, each TCR beta chain was defined by its CDR3 amino acid sequence together with its V-gene family, and reads lacking a unique V-gene family were excluded. To address suspected cross-contamination and a sequencing artifact, a later analysis removed around 590 highly shared, low-generation-probability nucleotide sequences. A later analysis calculated a clonal expansion index for each public chain from normalized within-repertoire ranks of inferred template counts. Generation probabilities in a later analysis came from a VDJ recombination model fitted to out-of-frame rearrangements, and those results were checked against IGoR. In a later analysis, TCR-TCR, TCR-HLA and TCR-CMV co-occurrence was scored with hypergeometric tests, and a repertoire-size bias correction was applied to TCR pairs. In a later analysis, false discovery rates were estimated by permuting HLA or CMV assignments 20 times. A later analysis grouped co-occurring TCRs with DBSCAN, adding TCRdist sequence similarity when clustering within HLA-allele-positive subsets. Co-occurrence clustering excluded repertoires with fewer than 30,000 or more than 120,000 public chains, plus five with anomalous nucleotide sharing. TCRdb re-hosts the immuneACCESS table, in-frame sequences only. Its copies lack some clones; in the studies checked, an unresolved V gene accounts for under half of them, and the cause for the rest is not known. V, J and clone size are those of that table, while D and trimming were read from the DNA. The sample contains roughly 180,000 clones, 80% of them found a single time. Clones ranked in the top ten supply around 1.9% of the sample.

The cohort was made up of several hundred healthy bone marrow donors. Cohort members were all nominally healthy when sampled, although unrecorded immune exposures were likely present. The donor tested CMV seronegative and was one of the 352 seronegative cohort members. A peripheral blood sample was provided by each donor, and peripheral blood mononuclear cells were used for TCR beta sequencing. The Qiagen DNeasy Blood Extraction Kit was used to extract genomic DNA from the blood cell samples. Its CDR3 holds 13 amino acids, cysteine through phenylalanine. Just CDR3 DNA is preserved here, 39 bases in frame from base 1. Reading the germline V gene gives CDR1 KGHSH and CDR2 LQKENI. The trim is 1 base for V and 6 bases for J, with a gap of 8 bases between the germline ends. This sample stems from a study of cytomegalovirus exposure and HLA in healthy donors (TCRdb year 2017). Notes on the research overall: An earlier analysis of several hundred of the donors reported over 250 Gb of sequence data and roughly 120 million unique TCR beta sequences obtained from about 179 million T cells. A later genetic analysis took genome-wide SNP genotypes for about 65% of the 666 donors and used that subset as a discovery cohort. Among roughly 400 genotyped donors of the cohort, an average of approximately 230,000 unique TCR beta nucleotide sequences were sequenced per donor, roughly 20% of them non-productive. An earlier analysis of roughly 600 of the donors used high-throughput TCR beta sequencing to judge whether each TCR beta V gene segment behaved as functional or pseudogenic. HLA typing covered class I and class II loci at four-digit resolution. Typing coverage varied by locus: roughly 629-640 donors for A, B, C, DRB1 and DQB1; approximately 500 for DQA1; more than 600 for DPA1; under 490 for DPB1. About 5 DR-DQ haplotypes were handled as single units for association and clustering, since linkage in the cohort was strong. A later analysis re-analyzed previously published TCR beta repertoires from hundreds of donors and added high-resolution HLA genotyping to study TCR occurrence patterns. Besides the first cohort of under 700 subjects, a separate validation cohort made up of 120 different subjects was used. All discovery cohort repertoires had been generated on a single sequencing platform. Of the approximately 400 genotyped donors, 65% to 90% were placed in the genetic ancestry cluster associated with self-reported Caucasian donors. Alongside the repertoire data, information on donor age, sex, ethnicity and CMV serostatus was compiled. The study combined high-throughput TCR immunosequencing, statistical association of individual TCRs with disease status, and machine learning to predict cytomegalovirus infection status. Rather than using new phenotypic data, the later analysis identified candidate immune exposures from TCR beta sequences and from how often those sequences occurred across donors. An early release covering roughly 600 HLA-typed donors comprised about 290 gigabases of sequencing data and around 80 million unique TCR sequences. The study profiled the T cell repertoires of fewer than 850 subjects by immunosequencing and related them to cytomegalovirus serostatus. The study aimed to test whether cataloging public T cell receptors could reveal signatures of past pathogen exposure. Here is what the overall study found, with its caveats: In an earlier analysis of a few hundred of the donors, most TCR beta V segments were observed in productive rearrangements about 90% or about 30% of the time, broadly matching IMGT annotations. Most TCR sequences were seen in very few donors, while some public TCRs were found in many individuals. Linkage disequilibrium might explain the correlated functional status among segregating V segments, but an unknown experimental factor could not be excluded. For the cohort, immune exposure information was limited to CMV serostatus. In a later analysis, 16,951 TCR beta sequences were associated with specific HLA alleles at a false discovery rate of 0.05. In this cohort, only TCR beta chains were sequenced, and detectable features were limited by the absence of alpha or paired-chain data. In a later genetic analysis, fewer N-insertions in productive TCRs were reported among donors in an Asian-associated ancestry cluster than the roughly 700-donor mean. In a later analysis, HLA-associated TCR beta chains showed more clonal expansion and lower generation probabilities than non-associated chains that were equally common. Roughly uniform sequencing depth across donors was assumed in presence/absence analyses, although this assumption may not hold. A few of the identified cytomegalovirus-associated TCR beta chains were confirmed in vitro to be specific for cytomegalovirus antigens. A later analysis reported that several top co-occurrence clusters appeared linked to parvovirus B19, influenza, CMV and Epstein-Barr virus. A group of highly shared sequence variants was considered likely to be a technical artifact of the sequencing pipeline. According to the authors, the approach could potentially be generalized to other disease states and immunological phenotypes. In a later genetic analysis, a missense DCLRE1C variant was associated with V-gene and J-gene trimming of TCR beta chains, and the association was replicated in an independent cohort. A further reported finding was that TCR beta sequences accurately predicted the HLA-A and HLA-B alleles for most subjects in the first cohort. Because some donors lacked HLA typing at each locus, the association tests relied only on the typed subset. A later analysis found that most CMV-associated TCR beta chains appeared HLA-restricted, with HLA associations seemingly driven largely by CMV exposure. The classifier was reported to diagnose cytomegalovirus status with high specificity and sensitivity in both the original and validation cohorts. According to a later analysis, TCR association rates differed among HLA loci, with DRB1 alleles showing the most associated TCRs and HLA-C alleles showing the fewest. In the study, about 150 TCR beta chains were listed as associated with cytomegalovirus. Because counts were too low, under 20 rarely observed V segments, including chromosome 9 orphons, were left out of the earlier analysis of 500 to 750 of the donors. Strong co-occurrence of HLA alleles, especially DR and DQ, made assigning TCR associations to individual alleles difficult. Because the 87-base-pair reads could not distinguish some IMGT-functional V segments, including TRBV6-2 and TRBV6-3, those segments were excluded.

The chain is assembled from TRBV18 and TRBJ2-3; a weak D assignment points to TRBD1 (5 bases agree). The specimen was PBMCs. The clonotype originates from a woman aged 30 to 39 in good health and CMV-seronegative. The DNA sequence is as follows: TGTGCCAGCTCACCACGATCAGGGGATACGCAGTATTTT. Its translation is CASSPRSGDTQYF.